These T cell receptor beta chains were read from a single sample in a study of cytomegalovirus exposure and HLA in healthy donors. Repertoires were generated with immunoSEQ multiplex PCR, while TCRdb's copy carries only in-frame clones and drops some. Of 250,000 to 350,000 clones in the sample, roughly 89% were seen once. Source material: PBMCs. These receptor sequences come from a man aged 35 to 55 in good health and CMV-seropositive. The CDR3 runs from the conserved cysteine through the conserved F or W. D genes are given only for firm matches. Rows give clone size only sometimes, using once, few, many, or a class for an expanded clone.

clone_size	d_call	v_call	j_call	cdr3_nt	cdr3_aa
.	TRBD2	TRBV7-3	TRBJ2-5	TGTGCCAGCAGCTTATCGGGCAGGGCGGGGGGAGAGACCCAGTACTTC	CASSLSGRAGGETQYF
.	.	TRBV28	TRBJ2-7	TGTGCCAGCGTGACACCCCTGGCTCCCTACGAGCAGTACTTC	CASVTPLAPYEQYF
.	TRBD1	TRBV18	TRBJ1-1	TGTGCCAGCTCACCAGATATACAGGGGTTGAACACTGAAGCTTTCTTT	CASSPDIQGLNTEAFF
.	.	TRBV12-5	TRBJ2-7	TGTGCTAGTGCCCCGGACACCTACGAGCAGTACTTC	CASAPDTYEQYF
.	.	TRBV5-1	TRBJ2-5	TGCGCCAGCAGTGAGGGAAATGGGCAAGAGACCCAGTACTTC	CASSEGNGQETQYF
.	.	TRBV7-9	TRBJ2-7	TGTTCCAGCAGCTCACAGGGTTACGAGCAGTACTTC	CSSSSQGYEQYF
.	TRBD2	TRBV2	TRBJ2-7	TGTGCCAGCACCCCCTTAGGGCAGGGAGGGTACGAGCAGTACTTC	CASTPLGQGGYEQYF
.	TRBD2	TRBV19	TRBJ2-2	TGTGCCAGTAGCAGAAGGGGGGTCCTAGCGGGTCGTCCTAACACCGGGGAGCTGTTTTTT	CASSRRGVLAGRPNTGELFF
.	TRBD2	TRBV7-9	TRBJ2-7	TGTGCCAGCAGCCCCGGCCTCTATGGGACTAGCTTTATCTACGAGCAGTACTTC	CASSPGLYGTSFIYEQYF
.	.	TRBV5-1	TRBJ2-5	TGCGCCAGCAGCTTGGGGGGCAAGCAAGAGACCCAGTACTTC	CASSLGGKQETQYF
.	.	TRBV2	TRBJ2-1	TGTGCCAGCAGTTCTCGGGGTATCAATGAGCAGTTCTTC	CASSSRGINEQFF
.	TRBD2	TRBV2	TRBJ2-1	TGTGCCAGCAGGCCTAGCGGGGTATACAATGAGCAGTTCTTC	CASRPSGVYNEQFF
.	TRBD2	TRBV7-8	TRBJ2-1	TGTGCCAGCAGCGCCCTAGCGGGAGTCGACAATGAGCAGTTCTTC	CASSALAGVDNEQFF
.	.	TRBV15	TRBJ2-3	TGTGCCACCAGCAGAGTGACTAGCACAGATACGCAGTATTTT	CATSRVTSTDTQYF
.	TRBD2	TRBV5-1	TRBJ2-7	TGCGCCAGCAGCTTGGCCTCGGGAGGTGCTACCTACGAGCAGTACTTC	CASSLASGGATYEQYF
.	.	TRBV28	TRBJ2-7	TGTGCCAGCAGGAAGGGGGCGGGAAGAGCCTACGAGCAGTACTTC	CASRKGAGRAYEQYF
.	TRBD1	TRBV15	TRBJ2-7	TGTGCCACCAGCAGGGAGGGACAGGGCTACGAGCAGTACTTC	CATSREGQGYEQYF
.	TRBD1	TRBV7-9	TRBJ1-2	TGTGCCAGCAGCTTAACAGGGGTCTCTGCTAACTATGGCTACACCTTC	CASSLTGVSANYGYTF
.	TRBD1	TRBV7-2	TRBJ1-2	TGTGCCAGCAGCTCGGACAGGGGAGGCTACACCTTC	CASSSDRGGYTF
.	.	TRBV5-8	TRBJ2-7	TGTGCCAGCAGCCTCTACGAGCAGTACTTC	CASSLYEQYF
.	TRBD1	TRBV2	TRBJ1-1	TGTGCCAGCAGTCGACAGGGGACCAACACTGAAGCTTTCTTT	CASSRQGTNTEAFF
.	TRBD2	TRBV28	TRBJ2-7	TGTGCCAGCAGTTTGACTAGCGGGACCTACGAGCAGTACTTC	CASSLTSGTYEQYF
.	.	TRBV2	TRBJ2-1	TGTGCCAGCAGTAGGGAGCGCTCAATGGTTAATGAGCAGTTCTTC	CASSRERSMVNEQFF
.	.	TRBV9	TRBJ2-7	TGTGCCAGCAGCGACCGACAGGTCCCCTACGAGCAGTACTTC	CASSDRQVPYEQYF
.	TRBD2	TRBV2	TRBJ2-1	TGTGCCAGCAGTCGTCCTAGCGGGTACAATGAGCAGTTCTTC	CASSRPSGYNEQFF
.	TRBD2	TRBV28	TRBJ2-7	TGTGCCAGCAGCCGTCCTGGGACTAGCGGGTACGAGCAGTACTTC	CASSRPGTSGYEQYF
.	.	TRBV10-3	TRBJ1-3	TGTGCCATCAGTGAACAGGGTTCTGGAAACACCATATATTTT	CAISEQGSGNTIYF
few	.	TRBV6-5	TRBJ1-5	TGTGCCAGCAGTTACCAGGCTGTGGGGCCCCAGCATTTT	CASSYQAVGPQHF
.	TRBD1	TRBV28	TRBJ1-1	TGTGCCAGCAGTCCCCGGACAGGGTCGAACACTGAAGCTTTCTTT	CASSPRTGSNTEAFF
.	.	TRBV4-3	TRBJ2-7	TGCGCCAGCAGCCGAGCCGTCGAGAGCTCCTACGAGCAGTACTTC	CASSRAVESSYEQYF
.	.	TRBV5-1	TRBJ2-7	TGCGCCAGCAGCGCGGGGACTGGGTCCTCCTACGAGCAGTACTTC	CASSAGTGSSYEQYF
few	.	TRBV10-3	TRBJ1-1	TGTGCCATCAGTGAGTCGGCAGGAAAGGATGAAGCTTTCTTT	CAISESAGKDEAFF
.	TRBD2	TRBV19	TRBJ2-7	TGTGCCAGTAGTCCCTATGGGACTAGCGGCTTCGAGCAGTACTTC	CASSPYGTSGFEQYF
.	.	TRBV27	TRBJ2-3	TGTGCCAGCAGTTTCAGGGGTGTGGAGACCCCAGGAGATACGCAGTATTTT	CASSFRGVETPGDTQYF
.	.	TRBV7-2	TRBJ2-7	TGTGCCAGCAGCTTACGGCGGGTCAGCTCCTACGAGCAGTACTTC	CASSLRRVSSYEQYF
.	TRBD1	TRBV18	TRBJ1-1	TGTGCCAGCTCAGGACAGGGGGCGAACACTGAAGCTTTCTTT	CASSGQGANTEAFF
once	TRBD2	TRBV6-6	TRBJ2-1	TGTGCCAGCAGGGGCGGACTAGCGGGTGCCAATGAGCAGTTCTTC	CASRGGLAGANEQFF
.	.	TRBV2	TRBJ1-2	TGTGCCCCGCAGGGGAACTATGGCTACACCTTC	CAPQGNYGYTF
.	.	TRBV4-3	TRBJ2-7	TGCGCCAGCAGCCAAGGGCCGGGACAATCCTACGAGCAGTACTTC	CASSQGPGQSYEQYF
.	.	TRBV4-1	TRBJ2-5	TGCGCCAGCAGCCAACATACTAGCCAGGAGACCCAGTACTTC	CASSQHTSQETQYF
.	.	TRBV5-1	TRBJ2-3	TGCGCCAGCAGCTTGGTGGAGGGAAGGGCAGATACGCAGTATTTT	CASSLVEGRADTQYF
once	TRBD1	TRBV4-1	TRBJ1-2	TGCGCCAGCAGCCGGGACAGGGGGTCCTATGGCTACACCTTC	CASSRDRGSYGYTF
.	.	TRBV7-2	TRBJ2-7	TGTGCCAGCTCACCGAACGCAGCTAGCGTGGGCTACGAGCAGTACTTC	CASSPNAASVGYEQYF
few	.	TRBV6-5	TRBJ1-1	TGTGCCGTCGGGACACCGAACACTGAAGCTTTCTTT	CAVGTPNTEAFF
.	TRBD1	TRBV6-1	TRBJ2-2	TGTGCCAGCAGATTGACAGGGGGAACCGGGGAGCTGTTTTTT	CASRLTGGTGELFF
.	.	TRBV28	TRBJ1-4	TGTGCCAGCAGTCCCGGGAGGGAAAAACTGTTTTTT	CASSPGREKLFF
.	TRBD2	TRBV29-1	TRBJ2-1	TGCAGCGTTGAAGATCCCAGGACTAGCGTTGTCGATGAGCAGTTCTTC	CSVEDPRTSVVDEQFF
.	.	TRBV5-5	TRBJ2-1	TGTGCCAGCAGCTTCTGGAGGAGCTCCTACAATGAGCAGTTCTTC	CASSFWRSSYNEQFF
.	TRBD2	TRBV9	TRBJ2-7	TGTGCCAGCAGCGCCTCCCCCGGGACTAGCTTCCACGAGCAGTACTTC	CASSASPGTSFHEQYF
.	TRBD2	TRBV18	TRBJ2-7	TGTGCCAGCTCACCGGGACTAGTCACCCACGAGCAGTACTTC	CASSPGLVTHEQYF
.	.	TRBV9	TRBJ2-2	TGTGCCAGCAGCCCTAATAGTGGGGAGCTGTTTTTT	CASSPNSGELFF
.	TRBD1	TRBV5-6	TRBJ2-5	TGTGCCAGCAGCCCGACAGGGTCGGAGACCCAGTACTTC	CASSPTGSETQYF
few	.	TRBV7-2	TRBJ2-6	TGTGCCAGCGTCCTAGCTGGTGGGGCCAACGTCCTGACTTTC	CASVLAGGANVLTF
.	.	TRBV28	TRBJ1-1	TGTGCCAGCAGCTTTGAACAAGAGAACACTGAAGCTTTCTTT	CASSFEQENTEAFF
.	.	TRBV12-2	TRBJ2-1	TGTGCAAGTCGCTTAGGGACAGGGGGTCGCTACAATGAGCAGTTCTTC	CASRLGTGGRYNEQFF
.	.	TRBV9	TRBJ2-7	TGTGCCAGCAGCGTAGAGGGGACTGTTTTCTCCTACGAGCAGTACTTC	CASSVEGTVFSYEQYF
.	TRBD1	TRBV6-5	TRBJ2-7	TGTGCCAGCACAACAGGACAGGGCCCCTACGAGCAGTACTTC	CASTTGQGPYEQYF